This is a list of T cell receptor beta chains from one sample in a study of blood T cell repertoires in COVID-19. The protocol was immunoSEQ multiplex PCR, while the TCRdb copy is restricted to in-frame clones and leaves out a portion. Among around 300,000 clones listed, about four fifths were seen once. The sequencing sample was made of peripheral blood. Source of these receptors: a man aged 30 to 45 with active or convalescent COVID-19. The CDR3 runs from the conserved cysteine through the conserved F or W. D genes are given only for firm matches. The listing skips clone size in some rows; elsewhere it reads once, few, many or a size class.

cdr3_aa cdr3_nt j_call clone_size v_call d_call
CASSLDVVNSPLHF TGTGCCAGCAGCTTAGACGTAGTTAATTCACCCCTCCACTTT TRBJ1-6 . TRBV11-2 .
CASSVDGQGYEQYF TGTGCCAGCAGCGTAGATGGACAGGGGTACGAGCAGTACTTC TRBJ2-7 . TRBV9 TRBD1
CASSITGRGTTEAFF TGTGCCAGTAGTATAACGGGGAGGGGGACCACTGAAGCTTTCTTT TRBJ1-1 few TRBV19 .
CASSETQGFERYEQYF TGTGCCAGCAGTGAAACACAGGGTTTTGAACGCTACGAGCAGTACTTC TRBJ2-7 once TRBV2 .
CASSQDLVRRGYTF TGTGCCAGCAGCCAAGATCTTGTGAGGAGAGGCTACACCTTC TRBJ1-2 . TRBV4-2 .
CASSQDTGFSNQPQHF TGCGCCAGCAGCCAAGATACAGGCTTTAGCAATCAGCCCCAGCATTTT TRBJ1-5 . TRBV4-3 .
CASSLASGGLYEQYF TGTGCCAGCAGCCTTGCTAGCGGGGGCCTCTACGAGCAGTACTTC TRBJ2-7 . TRBV7-3 TRBD2
CASRPGQAGVVTLHF TGTGCCAGCAGGCCTGGACAGGCAGGGGTCGTGACCCTCCACTTT TRBJ1-6 . TRBV6-2/TRBV6-3 TRBD1
CASGGSLSSGANVLTF TGTGCCAGCGGGGGGTCTTTGAGCTCTGGGGCCAACGTCCTGACTTTC TRBJ2-6 once TRBV3-1/TRBV3-2 .
CASSSTGIAGNYGYTF TGTGCCAGCAGCTCGACAGGGATCGCTGGAAACTATGGCTACACCTTC TRBJ1-2 . TRBV7-2 TRBD1
CAISGARADQETQYF TGTGCCATCAGTGGGGCGAGGGCGGACCAAGAGACCCAGTACTTC TRBJ2-5 . TRBV10-3 .
CASGSSLGQPRAFF TGTGCTAGTGGTTCCAGCCTGGGACAGCCAAGAGCTTTCTTT TRBJ1-1 . TRBV12-5 TRBD1
CASSQYNSPLHF TGTGCCAGCAGTCAATATAATTCACCCCTCCACTTT TRBJ1-6 . TRBV27 .
CASRDRGGDTEAFF TGTGCCAGCCGGGACAGGGGAGGGGACACTGAAGCTTTCTTT TRBJ1-1 . TRBV19 TRBD1
CATRLGGYTF TGTGCCACCCGACTTGGCGGCTACACCTTC TRBJ1-2 . TRBV19 .
CATSGPREPDRATHSTNEKLFF TGTGCCACCAGCGGACCAAGGGAGCCTGACAGGGCCACCCACTCAACTAATGAAAAACTGTTTTTT TRBJ1-4 . TRBV15 TRBD1
CASMCSDSHTEAFF TGTGCCAGCATGTGTTCGGACAGCCACACTGAAGCTTTCTTT TRBJ1-1 . TRBV9 .
CASSQEGGSGNTIYF TGCGCCAGCAGCCAAGAAGGAGGGAGTGGAAACACCATATATTTT TRBJ1-3 . TRBV4-1 .
CASKGGTSGPYEQYF TGCGCCAGCAAAGGGGGGACTAGCGGCCCCTACGAGCAGTACTTC TRBJ2-7 . TRBV5-1 TRBD2
CASSLTGGVRDTEAFF TGCGCCAGCAGCTTGACAGGGGGCGTAAGGGACACTGAAGCTTTCTTT TRBJ1-1 . TRBV5-1 TRBD1
CASSFWDGGRSNQPQHF TGTGCCAGCAGTTTTTGGGACGGGGGTCGGAGCAATCAGCCCCAGCATTTT TRBJ1-5 . TRBV28 .
CASSEALGGRRNSPLHF TGTGCCAGCAGTGAAGCCTTAGGGGGCCGGCGTAATTCACCCCTCCACTTT TRBJ1-6 . TRBV6-1 TRBD1
CATGLPWETQYF TGTGCCACGGGACTCCCTTGGGAGACCCAGTACTTC TRBJ2-5 . TRBV5-4 .
CASSPSTDTQYF TGTGCCAGCAGCCCTAGCACAGATACGCAGTATTTT TRBJ2-3 . TRBV2 .
CATSDGGVSQETQYF TGTGCCACCAGTGATGGGGGGGTTAGCCAAGAGACCCAGTACTTC TRBJ2-5 . TRBV24-1 TRBD2
CASSFIGDNEKLFF TGTGCCAGCAGCTTTATAGGGGATAATGAAAAACTGTTTTTT TRBJ1-4 . TRBV5-5 .
CASSPALAGTDTQYF TGTGCCAGCAGTCCCGCTCTAGCCGGCACAGATACGCAGTATTTT TRBJ2-3 . TRBV27 .
CASSRRGFLHF TGTGCCAGCAGTCGGAGAGGCTTCCTCCACTTT TRBJ1-6 . TRBV12-3/TRBV12-4 .
CAISGTAVNYEQYF TGTGCCATCAGTGGAACAGCTGTTAACTACGAGCAGTACTTC TRBJ2-7 . TRBV10-3 .
CASSGPLINQPQHF TGTGCCAGCAGTGGGCCCTTGATCAATCAGCCCCAGCATTTT TRBJ1-5 . TRBV2 .
CASSADSLYGYTF TGTGCCAGCAGCGCTGACAGCCTCTATGGCTACACCTTC TRBJ1-2 . TRBV9 .
CASSWPGLPSYNEQFF TGTGCCAGCAGCTGGCCGGGACTACCTTCCTACAATGAGCAGTTCTTC TRBJ2-1 . TRBV11-3 TRBD2
CASSRTGGWAGELFF TGTGCCAGCAGCCGGACAGGGGGTTGGGCCGGGGAGCTGTTTTTT TRBJ2-2 . TRBV7-9 TRBD1
CASSTDRGNQPQHF TGTGCCAGCAGCACGGACAGGGGAAACCAGCCCCAGCATTTT TRBJ1-5 few TRBV4-2 TRBD1
CASSVGGVIDEQYF TGTGCCAGCAGCGTAGGCGGGGTGATCGACGAGCAGTACTTC TRBJ2-7 few TRBV9 .
CASSQAAGELFF TGTGCCAGCAGCCAGGCAGCCGGGGAGCTGTTTTTT TRBJ2-2 . TRBV3-1/TRBV3-2 .
CASPSTSGVGREQFF TGTGCTAGTCCTTCGACTAGCGGGGTTGGGCGTGAGCAGTTCTTC TRBJ2-1 . TRBV12-5 TRBD2
CASSISSGNEQFF TGTGCCAGTAGTATATCCAGCGGCAATGAGCAGTTCTTC TRBJ2-1 . TRBV19 .
CASSLVGLSSINEQFF TGTGCCAGCAGCTTAGTGGGGCTCAGCTCCATTAATGAGCAGTTCTTC TRBJ2-1 . TRBV7-8 .